This T cell receptor (beta chain) was identified during a study of early stage breast cancer tumors. Study overall: Average read coverage per sample was about 10-fold.

Trimming pared 0 bases from V and 4 bases from J, leaving 9 bases between. In germline, CDR1 is SNHLY, CDR2 FYNNEI. The CDR3 covers 14 residues. About this clone itself: Its antigen is as yet unknown.

The study's findings and limits: Tumor and normal breast were distinguished via blood comparison in about 90% of the 16 patients. Commonly generated sequences made up most enriched TCRB sequences shared between patients.

Measured with immunoSEQ multiplex PCR; TCRdb has only the in-frame clones, and not every one. The table includes around 53,000 clones, around nine tenths detected once. Sequenced material: blood. The receptor was derived from a person aged 65 to 85 with breast cancer. The chain joins TRBV2 to TRBJ1-2, with D hard to call. CDR3 loop: CASSEAARSYGYTF. CDR3 coding DNA: TGTGCCAGCAGTGAAGCGGCCCGGAGCTATGGCTACACCTTC.